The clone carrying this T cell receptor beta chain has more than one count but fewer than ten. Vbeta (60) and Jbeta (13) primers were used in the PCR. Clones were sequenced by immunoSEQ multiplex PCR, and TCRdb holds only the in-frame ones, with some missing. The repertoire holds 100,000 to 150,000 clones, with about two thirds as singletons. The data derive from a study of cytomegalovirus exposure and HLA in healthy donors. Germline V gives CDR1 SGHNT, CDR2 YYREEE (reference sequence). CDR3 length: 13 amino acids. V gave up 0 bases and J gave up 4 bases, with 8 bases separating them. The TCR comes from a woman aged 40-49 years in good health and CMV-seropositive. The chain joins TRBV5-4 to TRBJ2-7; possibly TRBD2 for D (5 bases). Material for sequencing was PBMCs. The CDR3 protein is CASSLAREYEQYF. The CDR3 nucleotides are TGTGCCAGCAGCTTGGCCCGGGAATACGAGCAGTACTTC.